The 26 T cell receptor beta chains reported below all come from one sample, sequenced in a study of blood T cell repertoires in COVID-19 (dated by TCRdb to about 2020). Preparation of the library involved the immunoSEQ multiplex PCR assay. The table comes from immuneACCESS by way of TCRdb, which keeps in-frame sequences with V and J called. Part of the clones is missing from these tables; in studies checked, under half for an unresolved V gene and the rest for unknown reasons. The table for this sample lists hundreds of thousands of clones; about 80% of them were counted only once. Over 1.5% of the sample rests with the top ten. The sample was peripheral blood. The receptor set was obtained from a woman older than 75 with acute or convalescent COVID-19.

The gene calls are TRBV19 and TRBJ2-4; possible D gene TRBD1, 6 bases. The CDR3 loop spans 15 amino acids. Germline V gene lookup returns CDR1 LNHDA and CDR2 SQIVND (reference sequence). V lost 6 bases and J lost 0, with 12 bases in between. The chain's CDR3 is CASRDRALAKNIQYF. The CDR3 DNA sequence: TGTGCCAGTAGGGACAGAGCGCTAGCCAAAAACATTCAGTACTTC.

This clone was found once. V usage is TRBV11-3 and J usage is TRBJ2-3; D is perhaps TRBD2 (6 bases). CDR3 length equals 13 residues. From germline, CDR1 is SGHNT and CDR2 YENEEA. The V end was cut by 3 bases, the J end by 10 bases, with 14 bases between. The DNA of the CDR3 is TGTGCCAGCAGCTTGGGGGAGGCAGCATCGCAGTATTTT. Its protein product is CASSLGEAASQYF.

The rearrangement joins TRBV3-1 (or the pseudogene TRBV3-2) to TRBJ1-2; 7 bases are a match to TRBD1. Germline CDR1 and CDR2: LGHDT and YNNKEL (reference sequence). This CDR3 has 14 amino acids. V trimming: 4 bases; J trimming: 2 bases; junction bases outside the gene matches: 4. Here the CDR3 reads CASSPRQGNYGYTF. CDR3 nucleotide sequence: TGTGCCAGCAGCCCCAGACAGGGCAACTATGGCTACACCTTC.

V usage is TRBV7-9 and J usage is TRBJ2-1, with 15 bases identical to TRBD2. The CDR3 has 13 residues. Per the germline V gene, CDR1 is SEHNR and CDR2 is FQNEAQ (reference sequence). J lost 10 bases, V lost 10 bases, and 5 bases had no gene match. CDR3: CATGLAGGREQFF. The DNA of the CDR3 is TGTGCCACGGGACTAGCGGGGGGCAGGGAGCAGTTCTTC.

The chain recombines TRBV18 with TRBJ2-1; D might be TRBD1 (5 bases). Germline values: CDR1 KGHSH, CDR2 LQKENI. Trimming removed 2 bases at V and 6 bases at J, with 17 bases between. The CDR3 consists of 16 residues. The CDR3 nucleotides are TGTGCCAGCTCACCAAGGGCAGGGTCCCTTTTCAATGAGCAGTTCTTC. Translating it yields CASSPRAGSLFNEQFF.

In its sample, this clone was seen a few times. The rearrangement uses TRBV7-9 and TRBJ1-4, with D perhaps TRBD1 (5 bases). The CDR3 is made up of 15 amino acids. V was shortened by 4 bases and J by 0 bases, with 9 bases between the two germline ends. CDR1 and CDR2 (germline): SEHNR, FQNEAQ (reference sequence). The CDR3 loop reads CASSSGVATNEKLFF. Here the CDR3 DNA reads TGTGCCAGCAGCTCGGGGGTTGCAACTAATGAAAAACTGTTTTTT.

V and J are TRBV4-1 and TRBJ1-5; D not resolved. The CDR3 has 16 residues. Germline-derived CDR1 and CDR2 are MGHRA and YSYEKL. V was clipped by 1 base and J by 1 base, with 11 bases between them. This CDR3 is CASSQVPSPSNQPQHF. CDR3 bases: TGCGCCAGCAGCCAAGTTCCGTCCCCCAGCAATCAGCCCCAGCATTTT.

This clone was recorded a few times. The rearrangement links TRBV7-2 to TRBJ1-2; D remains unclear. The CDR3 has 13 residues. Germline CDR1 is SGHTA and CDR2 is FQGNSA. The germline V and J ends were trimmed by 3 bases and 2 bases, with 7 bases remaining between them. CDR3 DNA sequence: TGTGCCAGCAGCTTTGGCTCGAACTATGGCTACACCTTC. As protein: CASSFGSNYGYTF.

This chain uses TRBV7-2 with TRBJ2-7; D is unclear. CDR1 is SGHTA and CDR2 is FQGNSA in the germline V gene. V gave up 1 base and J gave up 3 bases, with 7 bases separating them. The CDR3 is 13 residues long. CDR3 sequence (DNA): TGTGCCAGCAGCTTAGGGGCCTTCTACGAGCAGTACTTC. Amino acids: CASSLGAFYEQYF.

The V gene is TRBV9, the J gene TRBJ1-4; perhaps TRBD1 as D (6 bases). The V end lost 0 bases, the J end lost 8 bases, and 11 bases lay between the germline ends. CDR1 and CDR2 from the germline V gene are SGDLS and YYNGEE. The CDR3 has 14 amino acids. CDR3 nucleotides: TGTGCCAGCAGCGTAGGTACAGGGCGAGAAAAACTGTTTTTT. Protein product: CASSVGTGREKLFF. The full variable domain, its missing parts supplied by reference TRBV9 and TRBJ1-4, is DSGVTQTPKHLITATGQRVTLRCSPRSGDLSVYWYQQSLDQGLQFLIQYYNGEERAKGNILERFSAQQFPDLHSELNLSSLELGDSALYFCASSVGTGREKLFFGSGTQLSVL.

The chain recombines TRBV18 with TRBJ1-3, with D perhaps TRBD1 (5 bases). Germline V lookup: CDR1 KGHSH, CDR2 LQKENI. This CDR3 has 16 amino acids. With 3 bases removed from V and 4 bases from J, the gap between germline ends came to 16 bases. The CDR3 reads CASSPVQEGWGNTIYF. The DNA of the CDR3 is TGTGCCAGCTCACCGGTCCAGGAGGGGTGGGGAAACACCATATATTTT.

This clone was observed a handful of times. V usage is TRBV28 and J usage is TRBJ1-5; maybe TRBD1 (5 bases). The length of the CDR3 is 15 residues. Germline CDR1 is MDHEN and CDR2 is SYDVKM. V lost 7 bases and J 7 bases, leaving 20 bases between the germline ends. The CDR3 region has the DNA TGTGCCAGCAACACGAACTCCAGGGTCCGCCAGCCCCAGCATTTT. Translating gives CASNTNSRVRQPQHF.

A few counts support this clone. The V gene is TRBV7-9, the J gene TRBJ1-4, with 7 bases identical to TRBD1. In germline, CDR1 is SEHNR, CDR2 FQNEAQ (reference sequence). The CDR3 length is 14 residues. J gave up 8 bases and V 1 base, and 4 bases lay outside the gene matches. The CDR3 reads CASSLGQGQEKLFF. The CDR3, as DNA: TGTGCCAGCAGCTTAGGACAGGGCCAAGAAAAACTGTTTTTT.

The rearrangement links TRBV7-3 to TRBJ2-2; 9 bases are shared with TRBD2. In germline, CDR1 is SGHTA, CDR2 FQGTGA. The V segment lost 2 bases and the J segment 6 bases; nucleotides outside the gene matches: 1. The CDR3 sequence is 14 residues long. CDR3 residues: CASSLGTSPGELFF. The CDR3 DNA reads TGTGCCAGCAGCTTAGGGACTAGCCCCGGGGAGCTGTTTTTT.

This CDR3 reads CASTPDRGHEKLFF. CDR3 DNA sequence: TGTGCCAGCACCCCGGACAGGGGTCATGAAAAACTGTTTTTT. The chain employs TRBV7-2 and TRBJ1-4; 9 bases agree with TRBD1. The V segment lost 7 bases and the J segment 6 bases; nucleotides outside the gene matches: 6. Germline lookup yields CDR1 SGHTA and CDR2 FQGNSA. CDR3 size: 14 residues.

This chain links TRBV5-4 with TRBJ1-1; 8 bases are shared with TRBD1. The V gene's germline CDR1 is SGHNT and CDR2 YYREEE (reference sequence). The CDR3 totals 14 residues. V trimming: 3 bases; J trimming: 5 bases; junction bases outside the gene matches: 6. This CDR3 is CASSSTGGLTEAFF. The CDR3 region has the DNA TGTGCCAGCAGCTCAACAGGGGGATTGACTGAAGCTTTCTTT.

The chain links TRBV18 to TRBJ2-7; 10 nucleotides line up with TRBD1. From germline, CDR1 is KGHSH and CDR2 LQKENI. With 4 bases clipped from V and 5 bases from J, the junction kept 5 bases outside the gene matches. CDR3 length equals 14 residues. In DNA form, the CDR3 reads TGTGCCAGCTCACGTGGGACAGGGGACGACGAGCAGTACTTC. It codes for CASSRGTGDDEQYF.

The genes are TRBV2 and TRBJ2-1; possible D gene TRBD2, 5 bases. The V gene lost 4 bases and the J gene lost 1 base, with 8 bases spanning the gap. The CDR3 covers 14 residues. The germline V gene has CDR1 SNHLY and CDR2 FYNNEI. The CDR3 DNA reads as TGTGCCAGCAGTGCACTAGAATCCTACAATGAGCAGTTCTTC. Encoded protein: CASSALESYNEQFF.

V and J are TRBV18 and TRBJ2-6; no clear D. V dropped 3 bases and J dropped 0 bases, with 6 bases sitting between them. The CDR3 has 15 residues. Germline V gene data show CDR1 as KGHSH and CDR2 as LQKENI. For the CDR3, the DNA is TGTGCCAGCTCACCCATCCCCTCTGGGGCCAACGTCCTGACTTTC. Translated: CASSPIPSGANVLTF.

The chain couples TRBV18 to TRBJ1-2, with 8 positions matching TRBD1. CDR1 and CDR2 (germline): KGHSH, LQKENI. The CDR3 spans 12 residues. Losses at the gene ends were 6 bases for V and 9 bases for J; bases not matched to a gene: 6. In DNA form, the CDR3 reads TGTGCCAGCTCGGACGGACAGGGACGCTACACCTTC. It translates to CASSDGQGRYTF. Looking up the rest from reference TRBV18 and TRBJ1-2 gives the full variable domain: NAGVMQNPRHLVRRRGQEARLRCSPMKGHSHVYWYRQLPEEGLKFMVYLQKENIIDESGMPKERFSAEFPKEGPSILRIQQVVRGDSAAYFCASSDGQGRYTFGSGTRLTVV.

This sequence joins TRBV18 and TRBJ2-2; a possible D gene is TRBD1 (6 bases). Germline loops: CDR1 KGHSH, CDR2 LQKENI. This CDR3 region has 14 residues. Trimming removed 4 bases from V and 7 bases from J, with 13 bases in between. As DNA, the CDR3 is TGTGCCAGCTCACGAGTCAGGGGACACGGGGAGCTGTTTTTT. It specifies CASSRVRGHGELFF. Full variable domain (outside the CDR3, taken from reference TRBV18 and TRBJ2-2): NAGVMQNPRHLVRRRGQEARLRCSPMKGHSHVYWYRQLPEEGLKFMVYLQKENIIDESGMPKERFSAEFPKEGPSILRIQQVVRGDSAAYFCASSRVRGHGELFFGEGSRLTVL.

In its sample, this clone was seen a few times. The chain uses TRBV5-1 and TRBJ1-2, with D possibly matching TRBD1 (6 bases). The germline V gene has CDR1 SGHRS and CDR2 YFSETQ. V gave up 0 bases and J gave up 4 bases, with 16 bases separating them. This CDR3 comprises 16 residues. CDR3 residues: CASSLEPPDSIYGYTF. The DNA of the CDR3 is TGCGCCAGCAGCTTGGAACCCCCGGACAGCATCTATGGCTACACCTTC.

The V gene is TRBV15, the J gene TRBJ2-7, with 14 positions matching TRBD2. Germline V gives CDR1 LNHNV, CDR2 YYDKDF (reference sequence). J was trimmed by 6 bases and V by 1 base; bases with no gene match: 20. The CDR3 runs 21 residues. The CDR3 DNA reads TGTGCCACCAGCAGAGGGGCGGGGGGAAAGGGGACTAGCGGGAGAGGAACCGAGCAGTACTTC. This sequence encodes CATSRGAGGKGTSGRGTEQYF.

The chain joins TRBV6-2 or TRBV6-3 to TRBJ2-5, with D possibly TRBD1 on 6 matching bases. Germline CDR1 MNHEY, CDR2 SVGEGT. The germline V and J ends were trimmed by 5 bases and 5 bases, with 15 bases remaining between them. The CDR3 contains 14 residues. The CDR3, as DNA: TGTGCCAGCAGTACGTCTACAGGGCGTGAGACCCAGTACTTC. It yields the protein CASSTSTGRETQYF.

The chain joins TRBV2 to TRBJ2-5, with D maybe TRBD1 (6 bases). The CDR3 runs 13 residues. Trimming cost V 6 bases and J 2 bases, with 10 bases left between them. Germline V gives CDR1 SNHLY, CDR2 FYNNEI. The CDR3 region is CASRRDTQETQYF. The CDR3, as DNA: TGTGCCAGCAGAAGGGACACACAAGAGACCCAGTACTTC.

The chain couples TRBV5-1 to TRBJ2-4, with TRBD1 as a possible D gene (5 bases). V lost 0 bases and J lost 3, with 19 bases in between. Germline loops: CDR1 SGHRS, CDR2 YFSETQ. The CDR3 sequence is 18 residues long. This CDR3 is CASSLEGAGKGNKNIQYF. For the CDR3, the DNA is TGCGCCAGCAGCTTGGAAGGTGCAGGGAAGGGGAACAAAAACATTCAGTACTTC. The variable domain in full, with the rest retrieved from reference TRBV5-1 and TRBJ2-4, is KAGVTQTPRYLIKTRGQQVTLSCSPISGHRSVSWYQQTPGQGLQFLFEYFSETQRNKGNFPGRFSGRQFSNSRSEMNVSTLELGDSALYLCASSLEGAGKGNKNIQYFGAGTRLSVL.